These 12 T cell receptor beta chains share one sample of origin, sequenced in a study of blood T cell repertoires in COVID-19. TCRdb keeps only in-frame clones here, not all; method: immunoSEQ multiplex PCR. Of under 200,000 clones in the sample, roughly 93% were seen once. Sequenced: peripheral blood. All receptors come from a man between 18 and 29 years old with COVID-19, enrolled during active disease.

V usage is TRBV27 and J usage is TRBJ2-7, with TRBD2 matching 7 bases. The CDR3 runs to 15 residues. After removal of 5 bases from V and 2 bases from J, the junction contained 9 bases not matched to a gene. CDR1 MNHEY and CDR2 SMNVEV come from the germline V gene (reference sequence). In DNA form, the CDR3 reads TGTGCCAGCAGTATAGTAGCGGGCACCGCCTACGAGCAGTACTTC. This encodes CASSIVAGTAYEQYF.

V is TRBV4-3 and J is TRBJ1-6, with TRBD1 as a possible D gene (5 bases). The V end was cut by 0 bases, the J end by 7 bases, with 13 bases between. The CDR3 covers 16 residues. Germline V gene data show CDR1 as LGHNA and CDR2 as YSLEER. In nucleotides, the CDR3 is TGCGCCAGCAGCCAAGATTTTGACAGCCAAAATTCACCCCTCCACTTT. It encodes CASSQDFDSQNSPLHF.

This clone was observed a single time. This chain connects TRBV7-8 to TRBJ1-5; 7 nucleotides align to TRBD1. The germline CDR1 and CDR2 sequences are SGHVS and FQNEAQ. This CDR3 region has 15 residues. The J segment lost 2 bases and the V segment lost 4 bases, leaving 5 bases of the junction unmatched. DNA of the CDR3: TGTGCCAGCAGCTCGCAGACAGGGCGCAATCAGCCCCAGCATTTT. This translates into CASSSQTGRNQPQHF.

This rearrangement joins TRBV6-5 to TRBJ1-6; D ambiguous. Germline-derived CDR1 and CDR2 are MNHEY and SVGAGI. CDR3 length: 13 residues. Trimming removed 6 bases at V and 11 bases at J, with 14 bases between. CDR3 amino acids: CASSRTVGPPLHF. The CDR3 region has the DNA TGTGCCAGCAGCCGGACTGTAGGCCCACCCCTCCACTTT.

The chain uses TRBV9 and TRBJ2-1; TRBD1 might be the D (6 bases). Germline V lookup: CDR1 SGDLS, CDR2 YYNGEE. The CDR3 is made up of 15 amino acids. V was clipped by 0 bases and J by 8 bases, with 15 bases between them. The CDR3 nucleotides are TGTGCCAGCAGCGTAGATGGGGTTGGGGGCGATGAGCAGTTCTTC. As protein: CASSVDGVGGDEQFF.

The chain links TRBV7-9 to TRBJ1-2; D is unresolved. V was trimmed by 4 bases and J by 2 bases, leaving 5 bases between them. This CDR3 has 12 residues. Germline V gives CDR1 SEHNR, CDR2 FQNEAQ (reference sequence). CDR3 nucleotides: TGTGCCAGCAGCTCCTTAAACTATGGCTACACCTTC. Amino acid sequence: CASSSLNYGYTF. Supplemented by reference TRBV7-9 and TRBJ1-2, the full variable domain reads DTGVSQNPRHKITKRGQNVTFRCDPISEHNRLYWYRQTLGQGPEFLTYFQNEAQLEKSRLLSDRFSAERPKGSFSTLEIQRTEQGDSAMYLCASSSLNYGYTFGSGTRLTVV.

This chain connects TRBV30 to TRBJ2-7, with a possible D match to TRBD1 (5 bases). CDR3 length: 12 amino acids. Trimming stripped 4 bases from V and 3 bases from J, with 10 bases between. Per the germline V gene, CDR1 is GTSNPN and CDR2 is SVGIG (reference sequence). The CDR3 protein is CAWTRDSYEQYF. The CDR3 DNA reads as TGTGCCTGGACCCGTGACAGCTACGAGCAGTACTTC.

This chain joins TRBV27 and TRBJ2-7; possibly TRBD1 for D (5 bases). The CDR3 runs to 14 residues. Deletions cut 6 bases from V and 2 bases from J, with 14 bases between. The germline CDR1 and CDR2 sequences are MNHEY and SMNVEV (reference sequence). The CDR3 loop reads CASSPGQGTYEQYF. The CDR3 region has the DNA TGTGCCAGCAGCCCCGGTCAGGGAACCTACGAGCAGTACTTC.

The chain is built from TRBV6-2 or TRBV6-3 and TRBJ2-7; D may be TRBD2 (5 bases). The CDR3 totals 14 residues. Germline CDR1 is MNHEY and CDR2 is SVGEGT. Trimming cost V 4 bases and J 2 bases, with 12 bases left between them. CDR3 bases: TGTGCCAGCAGTTTCGCAAGCGGCCCCTACGAGCAGTACTTC. Its protein product is CASSFASGPYEQYF.

The CDR3 loop reads CASSLSLQGYEQYF. CDR3 in DNA: TGTGCCAGCAGCTTGTCGCTTCAGGGCTACGAGCAGTACTTC. The gene calls are TRBV5-4 and TRBJ2-7; D is perhaps TRBD1 (5 bases). The CDR3 is 14 amino acids. The V end was cut by 1 base, the J end by 3 bases, with 11 bases between. Germline V gene data show CDR1 as SGHNT and CDR2 as YYREEE (reference sequence).

This chain uses TRBV14 with TRBJ2-7; no firm D call. The V gene lost 1 base and the J gene lost 1 base, with 17 bases spanning the gap. The CDR3 has 17 residues. Germline loops: CDR1 SGHDN, CDR2 FVKESK. The CDR3: CASSQATWAEPSYEQYF. The CDR3 DNA follows: TGTGCCAGCAGCCAAGCCACTTGGGCAGAACCGTCCTACGAGCAGTACTTC.

A note on this clone: One junction end disagrees with the germline gene, perhaps due to a read error. The rearrangement uses TRBV12-3 or TRBV12-4 and TRBJ1-2; D may be TRBD1 (5 bases). CDR3 size: 12 residues. The CDR3 loop reads CASTLAGTPVDF. CDR3 sequence (DNA): TGTGCCAGCACCCTCGCCGGGACTCCGGTAGATTTC.